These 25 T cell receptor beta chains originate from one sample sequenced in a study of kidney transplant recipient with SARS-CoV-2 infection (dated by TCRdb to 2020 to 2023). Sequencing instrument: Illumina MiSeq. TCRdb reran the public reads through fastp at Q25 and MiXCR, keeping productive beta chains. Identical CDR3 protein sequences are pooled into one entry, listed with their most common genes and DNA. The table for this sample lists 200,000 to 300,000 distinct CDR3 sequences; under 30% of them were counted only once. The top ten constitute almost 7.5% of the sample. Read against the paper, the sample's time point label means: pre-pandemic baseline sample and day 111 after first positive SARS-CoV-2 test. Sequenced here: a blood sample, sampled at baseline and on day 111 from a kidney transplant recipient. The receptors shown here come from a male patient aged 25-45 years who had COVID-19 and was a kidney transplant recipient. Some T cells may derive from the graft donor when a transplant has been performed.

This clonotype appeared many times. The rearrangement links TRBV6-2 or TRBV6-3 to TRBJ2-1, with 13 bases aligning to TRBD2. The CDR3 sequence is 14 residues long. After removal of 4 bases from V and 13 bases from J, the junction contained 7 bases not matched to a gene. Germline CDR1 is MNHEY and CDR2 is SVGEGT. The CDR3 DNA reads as TGTGCCAGCAGTTGGACTAGCGGGGGTTCGGCTCAGTTCTTC. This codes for CASSWTSGGSAQFF.

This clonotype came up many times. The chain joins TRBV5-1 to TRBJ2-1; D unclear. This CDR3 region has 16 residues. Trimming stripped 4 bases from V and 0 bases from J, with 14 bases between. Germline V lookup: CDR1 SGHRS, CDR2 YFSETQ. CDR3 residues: CASSPGKSYSYNEQFF. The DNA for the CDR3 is TGCGCCAGCAGCCCGGGTAAGAGCTACTCCTACAATGAGCAGTTCTTC.

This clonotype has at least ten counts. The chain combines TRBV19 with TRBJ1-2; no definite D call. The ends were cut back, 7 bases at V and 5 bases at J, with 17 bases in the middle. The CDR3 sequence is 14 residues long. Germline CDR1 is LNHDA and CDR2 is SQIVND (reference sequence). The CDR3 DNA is TGTGCCAGTACCGCTGCCAACCGGGAATATGGCTACACCTTC. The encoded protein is CASTAANREYGYTF. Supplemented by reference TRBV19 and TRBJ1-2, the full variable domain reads DGGITQSPKYLFRKEGQNVTLSCEQNLNHDAMYWYRQDPGQGLRLIYYSQIVNDFQKGDIAEGYSVSREKKESFPLTVTSAQKNPTAFYLCASTAANREYGYTFGSGTRLTVV.

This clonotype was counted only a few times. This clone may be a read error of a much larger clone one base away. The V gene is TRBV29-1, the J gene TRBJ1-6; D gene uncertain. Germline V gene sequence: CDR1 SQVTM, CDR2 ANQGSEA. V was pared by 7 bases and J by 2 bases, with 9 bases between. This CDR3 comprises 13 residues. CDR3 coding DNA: TGCAGCGCCCGGACGGCCTATAATTCACCCCTCCACTTT. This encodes CSARTAYNSPLHF.

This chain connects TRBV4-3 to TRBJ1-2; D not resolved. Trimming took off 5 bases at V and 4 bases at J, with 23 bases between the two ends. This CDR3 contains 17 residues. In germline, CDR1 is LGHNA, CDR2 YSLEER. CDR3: CASSAARGRRKTYGYTF. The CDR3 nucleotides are TGCGCCAGCAGCGCCGCTAGAGGACGTCGAAAGACCTATGGCTACACCTTC.

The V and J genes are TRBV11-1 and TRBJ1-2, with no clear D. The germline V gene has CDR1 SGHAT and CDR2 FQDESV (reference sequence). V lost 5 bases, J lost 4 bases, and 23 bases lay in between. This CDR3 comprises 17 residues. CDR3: CASSNPYKAGKTYGYTF. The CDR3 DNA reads TGTGCCAGCAGCAATCCTTATAAGGCTGGAAAGACCTATGGCTACACCTTC.

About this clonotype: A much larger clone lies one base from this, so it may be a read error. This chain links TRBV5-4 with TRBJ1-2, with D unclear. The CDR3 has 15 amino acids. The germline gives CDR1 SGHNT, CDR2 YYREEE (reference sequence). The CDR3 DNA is TGTGCCGGCAGCTCGGGCGGTGGTTTCCACTATGGCTACACCTTC. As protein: CAGSSGGGFHYGYTF.

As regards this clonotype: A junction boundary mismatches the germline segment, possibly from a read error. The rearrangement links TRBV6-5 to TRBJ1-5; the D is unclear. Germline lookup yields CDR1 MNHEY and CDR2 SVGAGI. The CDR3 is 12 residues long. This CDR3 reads CTSSASPQPQHF. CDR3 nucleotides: TGTACCAGCAGCGCGTCTCCTCAGCCCCAGCATTTT.

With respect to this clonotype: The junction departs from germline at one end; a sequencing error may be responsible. In DNA, the CDR3 is TGCAGTGCTAGTGGAAAGGAGAGCTCCTACAATGAGCAGCTCTTC. It specifies CSASGKESSYNEQLF. The chain uses TRBV20-1 and TRBJ2-1; D gene unclear. Per the germline V gene, CDR1 is DFQATT and CDR2 is SNEGSKA (reference sequence). CDR3 length equals 15 residues.

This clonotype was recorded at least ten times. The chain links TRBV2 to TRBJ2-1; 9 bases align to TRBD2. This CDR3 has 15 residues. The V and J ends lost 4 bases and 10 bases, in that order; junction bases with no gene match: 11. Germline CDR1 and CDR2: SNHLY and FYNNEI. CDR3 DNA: TGTGCCAGCAGTGCCATAGCGGGAGACAGCAAAGAGCAGTTCTTC. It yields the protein CASSAIAGDSKEQFF.

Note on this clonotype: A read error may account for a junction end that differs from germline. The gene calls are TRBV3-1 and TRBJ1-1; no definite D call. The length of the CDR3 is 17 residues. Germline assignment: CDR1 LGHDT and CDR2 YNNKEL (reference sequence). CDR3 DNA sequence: TGTACCAGCAGCAATCTAGTTCCCATTTCAATTCGCACTGAAGCTTTCTTT. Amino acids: CTSSNLVPISIRTEAFF.

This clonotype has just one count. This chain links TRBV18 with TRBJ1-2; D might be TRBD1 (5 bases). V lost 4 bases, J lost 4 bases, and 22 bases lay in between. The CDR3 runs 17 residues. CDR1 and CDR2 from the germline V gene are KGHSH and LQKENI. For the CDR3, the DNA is TGTGCCAGCTCACACCATGTGGACATTTGTAAGACCTATGGCTACACCTTC. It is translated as CASSHHVDICKTYGYTF.

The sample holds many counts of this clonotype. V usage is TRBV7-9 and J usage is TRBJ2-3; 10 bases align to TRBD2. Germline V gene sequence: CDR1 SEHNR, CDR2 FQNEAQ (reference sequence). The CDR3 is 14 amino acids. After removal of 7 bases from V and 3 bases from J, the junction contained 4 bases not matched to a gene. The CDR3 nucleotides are TGTGCCAGCACCTCTAGCGGGAGTACAGATACGCAGTATTTT. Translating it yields CASTSSGSTDTQYF.

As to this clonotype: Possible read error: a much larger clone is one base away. Here the CDR3 reads CSSSLVGDRDAF. CDR3 nucleotides: TGTTCCAGCAGCTTGGTCGGCGACAGGGATGCCTTC. V and J are TRBV5-4 and TRBJ1-2; TRBD1 matches at 7 bases. The V gene's germline CDR1 is SGHNT and CDR2 YYREEE (reference sequence). The CDR3 totals 12 residues.

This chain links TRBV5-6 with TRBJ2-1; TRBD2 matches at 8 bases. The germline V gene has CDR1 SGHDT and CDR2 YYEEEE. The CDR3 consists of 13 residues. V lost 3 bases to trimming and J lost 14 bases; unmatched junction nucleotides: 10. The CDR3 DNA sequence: TGTGCCAGCAGCTCCGGGGCTACGCGGGGGGAGTTCTTC. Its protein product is CASSSGATRGEFF.

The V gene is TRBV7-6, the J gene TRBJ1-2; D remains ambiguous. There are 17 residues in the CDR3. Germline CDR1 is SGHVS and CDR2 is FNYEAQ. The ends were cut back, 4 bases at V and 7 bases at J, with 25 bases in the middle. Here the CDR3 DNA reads TGTGCCAGCAGCTATCCCGTTGAATCTCGAAAGACCTGTGGCTACACCTTC. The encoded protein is CASSYPVESRKTCGYTF.

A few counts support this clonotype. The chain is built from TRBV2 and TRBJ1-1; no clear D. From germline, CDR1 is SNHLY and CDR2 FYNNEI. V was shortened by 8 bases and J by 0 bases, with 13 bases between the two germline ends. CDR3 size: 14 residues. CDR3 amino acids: CASEKTGVNTEAFF. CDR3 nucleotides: TGTGCCAGCGAGAAAACCGGGGTGAACACTGAAGCTTTCTTT.

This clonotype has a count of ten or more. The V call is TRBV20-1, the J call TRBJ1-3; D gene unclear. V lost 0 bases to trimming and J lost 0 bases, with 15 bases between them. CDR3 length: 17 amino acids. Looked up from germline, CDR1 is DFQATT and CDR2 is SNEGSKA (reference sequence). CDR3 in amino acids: CSARDRPATNSGNTIYF. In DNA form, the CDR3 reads TGCAGTGCTAGAGATAGGCCCGCTACTAACTCTGGAAACACCATATATTTT.

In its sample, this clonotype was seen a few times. The DNA for the CDR3 is TGTGCCAGCTTCGTAGCCGTACCAGGAAAGACCTATGGCTACACCTTC. Its translation is CASFVAVPGKTYGYTF. The chain couples TRBV5-4 to TRBJ1-2; D gene unclear. V shed 7 bases and J shed 4 bases, with 23 bases lying between them. The CDR3 spans 16 residues. Germline CDR1 reads SGHNT; CDR2 reads YYREEE (reference sequence).

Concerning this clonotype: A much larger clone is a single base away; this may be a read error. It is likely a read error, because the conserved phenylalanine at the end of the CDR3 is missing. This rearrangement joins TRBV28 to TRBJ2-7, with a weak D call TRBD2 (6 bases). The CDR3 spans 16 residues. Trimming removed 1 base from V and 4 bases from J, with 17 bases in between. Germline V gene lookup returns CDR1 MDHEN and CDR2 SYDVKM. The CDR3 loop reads CASSLLGGILRYEQYL. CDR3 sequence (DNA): TGTGCCAGCAGTTTATTGGGCGGGATCCTCCGGTACGAGCAGTACCTC.

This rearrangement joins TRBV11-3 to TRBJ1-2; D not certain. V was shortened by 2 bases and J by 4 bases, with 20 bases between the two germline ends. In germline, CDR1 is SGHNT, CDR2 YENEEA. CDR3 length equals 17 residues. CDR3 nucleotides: TGTGCCAGCAGCTTACTGGTCGATCTCGGAAGGACCTATGGCTACACCTTC. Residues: CASSLLVDLGRTYGYTF.

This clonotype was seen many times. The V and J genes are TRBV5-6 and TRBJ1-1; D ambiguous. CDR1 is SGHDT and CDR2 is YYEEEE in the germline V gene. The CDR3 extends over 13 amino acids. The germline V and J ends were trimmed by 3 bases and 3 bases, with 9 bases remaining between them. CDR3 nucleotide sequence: TGTGCCAGCAGCTCGCCTGGATACACTGAAGCTTTCTTT. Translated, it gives CASSSPGYTEAFF.

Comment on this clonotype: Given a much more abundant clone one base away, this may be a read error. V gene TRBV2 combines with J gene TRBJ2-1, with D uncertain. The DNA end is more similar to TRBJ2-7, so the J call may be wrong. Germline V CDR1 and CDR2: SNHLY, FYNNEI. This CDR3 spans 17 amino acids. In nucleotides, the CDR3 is TGTGCCAGCAGTGAAGTGACCCCTCTAGGATTTATAAACGAGCAGTACTTC. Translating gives CASSEVTPLGFINEQYF.

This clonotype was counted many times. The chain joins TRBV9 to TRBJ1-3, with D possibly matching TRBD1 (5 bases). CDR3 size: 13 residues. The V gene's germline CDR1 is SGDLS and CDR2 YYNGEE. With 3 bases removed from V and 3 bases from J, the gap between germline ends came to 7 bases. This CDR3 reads CASSAGDGNTIYF. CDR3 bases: TGTGCCAGCAGCGCGGGGGATGGAAACACCATATATTTT.

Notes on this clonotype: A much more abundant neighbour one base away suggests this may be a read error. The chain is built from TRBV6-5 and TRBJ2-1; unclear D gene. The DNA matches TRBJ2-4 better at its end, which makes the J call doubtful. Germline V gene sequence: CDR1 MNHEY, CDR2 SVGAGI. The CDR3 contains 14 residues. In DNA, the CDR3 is TGTGCCAGCAGTTACTCTACCCCCCTTCGAGATCAGTACTTC. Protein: CASSYSTPLRDQYF.